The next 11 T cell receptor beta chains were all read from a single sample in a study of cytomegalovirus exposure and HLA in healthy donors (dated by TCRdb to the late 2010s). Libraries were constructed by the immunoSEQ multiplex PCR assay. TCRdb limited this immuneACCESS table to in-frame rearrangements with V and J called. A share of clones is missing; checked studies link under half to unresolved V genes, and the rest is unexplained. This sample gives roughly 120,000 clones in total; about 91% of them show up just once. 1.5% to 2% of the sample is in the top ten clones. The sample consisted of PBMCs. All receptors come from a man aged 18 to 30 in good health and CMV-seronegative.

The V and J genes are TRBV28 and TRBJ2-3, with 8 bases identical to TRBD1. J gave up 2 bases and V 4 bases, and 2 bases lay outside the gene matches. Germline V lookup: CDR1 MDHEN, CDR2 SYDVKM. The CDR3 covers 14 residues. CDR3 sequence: CASSSDRVTDTQYF. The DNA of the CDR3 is TGTGCCAGCAGTTCGGACAGGGTCACAGATACGCAGTATTTT.

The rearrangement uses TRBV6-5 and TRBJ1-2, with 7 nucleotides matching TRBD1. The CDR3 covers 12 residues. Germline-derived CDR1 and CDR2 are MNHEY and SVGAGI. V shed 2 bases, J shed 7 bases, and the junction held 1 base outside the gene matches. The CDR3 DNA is TGTGCCAGCAGTTACGACAGGGCTGGCTACACCTTC. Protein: CASSYDRAGYTF.

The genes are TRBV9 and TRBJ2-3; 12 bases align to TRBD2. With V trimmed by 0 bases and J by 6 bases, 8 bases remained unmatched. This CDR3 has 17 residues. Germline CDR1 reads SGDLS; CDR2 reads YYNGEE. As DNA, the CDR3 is TGTGCCAGCAGCGTAGAAACTAGCGGGAGGTTGTCGGATACGCAGTATTTT. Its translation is CASSVETSGRLSDTQYF.

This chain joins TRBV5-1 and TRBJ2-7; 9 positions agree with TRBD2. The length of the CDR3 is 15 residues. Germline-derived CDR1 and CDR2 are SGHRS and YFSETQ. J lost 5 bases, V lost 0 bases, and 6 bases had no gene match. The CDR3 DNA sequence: TGCGCCAGCAGCTTGGGGCTAGCGGGAAAGGACGAGCAGTACTTC. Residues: CASSLGLAGKDEQYF.

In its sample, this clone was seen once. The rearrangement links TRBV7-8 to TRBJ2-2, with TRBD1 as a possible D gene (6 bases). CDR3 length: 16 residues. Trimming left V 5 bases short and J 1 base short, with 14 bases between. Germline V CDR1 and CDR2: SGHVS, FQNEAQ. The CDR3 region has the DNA TGTGCCAGCAGCCGAAACGGACAGATGAACACCGGGGAGCTGTTTTTT. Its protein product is CASSRNGQMNTGELFF.

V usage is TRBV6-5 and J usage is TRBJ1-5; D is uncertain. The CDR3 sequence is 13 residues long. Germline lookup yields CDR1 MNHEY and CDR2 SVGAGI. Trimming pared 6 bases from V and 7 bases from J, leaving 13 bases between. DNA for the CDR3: TGTGCCAGCAGGGGGAGGCAAAACCAGCCCCAGCATTTT. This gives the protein CASRGRQNQPQHF.

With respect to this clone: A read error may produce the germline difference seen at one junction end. Here the CDR3 DNA reads TGCGCCAGCAGCCAAGAATGGACAGGCCTTATCTTC. As protein: CASSQEWTGLIF. This rearrangement joins TRBV4-3 to TRBJ2-1, with 7 bases lining up with TRBD1. The CDR3 totals 12 residues. The V gene's germline CDR1 is LGHNA and CDR2 YSLEER.

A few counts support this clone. The CDR3 loop is CASSAQGRNYGYTF. The CDR3 nucleotides are TGTGCCAGCAGTGCTCAGGGCAGAAACTATGGCTACACCTTC. The rearrangement uses TRBV2 and TRBJ1-2; D is perhaps TRBD1 (5 bases). The CDR3 contains 14 residues. With 4 bases removed from V and 2 bases from J, the gap between germline ends came to 11 bases. Germline lookup yields CDR1 SNHLY and CDR2 FYNNEI.

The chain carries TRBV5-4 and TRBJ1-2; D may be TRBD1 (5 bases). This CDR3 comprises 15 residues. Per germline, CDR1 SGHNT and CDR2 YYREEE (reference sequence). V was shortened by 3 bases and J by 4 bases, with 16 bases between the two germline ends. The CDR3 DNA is TGTGCCAGCAGCTCCCCGGGGGGTCAGATCTATGGCTACACCTTC. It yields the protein CASSSPGGQIYGYTF.

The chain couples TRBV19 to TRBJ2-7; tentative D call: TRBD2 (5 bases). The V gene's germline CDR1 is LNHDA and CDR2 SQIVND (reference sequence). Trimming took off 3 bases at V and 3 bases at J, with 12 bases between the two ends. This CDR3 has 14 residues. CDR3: CASSMGSGSYEQYF. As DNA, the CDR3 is TGTGCCAGTAGTATGGGGTCGGGGAGCTACGAGCAGTACTTC.

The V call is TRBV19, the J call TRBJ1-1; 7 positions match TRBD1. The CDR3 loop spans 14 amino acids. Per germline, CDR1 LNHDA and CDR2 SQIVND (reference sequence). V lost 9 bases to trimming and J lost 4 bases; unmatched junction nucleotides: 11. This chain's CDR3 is CASLKTGDFTEAFF. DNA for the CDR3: TGTGCCAGCCTTAAAACAGGGGATTTCACTGAAGCTTTCTTT.